Each of the 23 T cell receptor beta chains below was sequenced from the same sample in a study of T cells in Graves' hyperthyroidism and ophthalmopathy. TCR beta CDR3 region amplification was performed from RNA transcripts. When the TCR CDR3 underwent first-round RT-PCR, the HTBI primer set was used. TCRdb independently ran MiXCR on the multiplex PCR reads; one entry per CDR3 protein. Among 300,000 or so distinct CDR3 sequences listed, 15% to 20% were seen once. The specimen was blood. These receptors were collected from a man aged 25 to 40 with Graves' hyperthyroidism.

V gene TRBV9 combines with J gene TRBJ2-1, with 7 bases matching TRBD2. Per the germline V gene, CDR1 is SGDLS and CDR2 is YYNGEE. The CDR3 runs to 16 residues. V lost 0 bases to trimming and J lost 3 bases; unmatched junction nucleotides: 6. CDR3 sequence reads: CASSVAGGSGYNEQFF. CDR3 coding DNA: TGTGCCAGCAGCGTAGCTGGCGGGAGTGGCTACAATGAGCAGTTCTTC.

V usage is TRBV24-1 and J usage is TRBJ1-2; possible D gene TRBD1, 5 bases. Germline V gene lookup returns CDR1 KGHDR and CDR2 SFDVKD. V was pared by 8 bases and J by 5 bases, with 17 bases between. The CDR3 sequence is 14 residues long. The CDR3 sequence: CATNPPTRGYGYTF. The CDR3 DNA reads as TGTGCCACCAATCCCCCGACTAGGGGATATGGCTACACCTTC.

This clonotype has ten or more counts. The gene calls are TRBV7-3 and TRBJ2-2; perhaps TRBD2 as D (6 bases). V was shortened by 4 bases and J by 0 bases, with 6 bases between the two germline ends. Germline assignment: CDR1 SGHTA and CDR2 FQGTGA. This CDR3 has 14 amino acids. The CDR3 nucleotides are TGTGCCAGCAGCTCTAGCGCGAACACCGGGGAGCTGTTTTTT. It specifies CASSSSANTGELFF.

The V call is TRBV10-3, the J call TRBJ1-2; D not certain. This CDR3 is built from 12 residues. The germline V gene encodes CDR1 ENHRY and CDR2 SYGVKD. Between the trimmed V and J ends, which lost 4 bases and 3 bases, there was a span of 6 bases. DNA for the CDR3: TGTGCCATCAGTGGGACGGACTATGGCTACACCTTC. Translation: CAISGTDYGYTF.

This clonotype was seen at least ten times. The chain links TRBV2 to TRBJ2-7; D possibly corresponds to TRBD1 (6 bases). The CDR3 has 12 amino acids. Germline CDR1 is SNHLY and CDR2 is FYNNEI. Deletions cut 8 bases from V and 5 bases from J, with 13 bases between. In nucleotides, the CDR3 is TGTGCCAGCTCCTCCCAGGGGAACGAGCAGTACTTC. Residues: CASSSQGNEQYF.

The J gene is TRBJ1-4, the V gene TRBV19; D is ambiguous. This CDR3 has 14 residues. V was trimmed by 5 bases and J by 5 bases, leaving 12 bases between them. Per germline, CDR1 LNHDA and CDR2 SQIVND (reference sequence). DNA of the CDR3: TGTGCCAGTAGTTCGGAGCCAGTCAATGAAAAACTGTTTTTT. Its protein is CASSSEPVNEKLFF.

Worth noting for this clonotype: This clone may be a read error of a much larger clone one base away. The chain links TRBV6-1 to TRBJ2-5, with D tentatively TRBD1 (6 bases). Deletions cut 6 bases from V and 5 bases from J, with 16 bases between. The CDR3 loop spans 14 amino acids. Germline V lookup: CDR1 MNHNS, CDR2 SASEGT. For the CDR3, the DNA is TGTGCCAGCAGAATTCCAGGGGCCCCGGAGACCCAGTACTTC. Protein product: CASRIPGAPETQYF.

The chain uses TRBV9 and TRBJ1-2; TRBD1 is a possible D gene (5 bases). Looked up from germline, CDR1 is SGDLS and CDR2 is YYNGEE. Between the trimmed V and J ends, which lost 4 bases and 8 bases, there was a span of 18 bases. The CDR3 runs to 14 residues. The CDR3 coding sequence is TGTGCCAGCAGCATCTCCGTGGGGCTTCGAGGCTACACCTTC. It codes for CASSISVGLRGYTF.

This clonotype was seen ten or more times. V usage is TRBV7-9 and J usage is TRBJ1-1; 10 nucleotides align to TRBD1. The CDR3 is 16 residues long. Germline-derived CDR1 and CDR2 are SEHNR and FQNEAQ (reference sequence). V was clipped by 3 bases and J by 1 base; unmatched bases: 5. The CDR3 is CASSLTGGLKNTEAFF. In DNA, the CDR3 is TGTGCCAGCAGCTTGACAGGGGGCTTGAAGAACACTGAAGCTTTCTTT.

This clonotype was picked up a small number of times. The chain carries TRBV2 and TRBJ1-2; 7 bases map to TRBD1. The CDR3 spans 14 residues. Germline-derived CDR1 and CDR2 are SNHLY and FYNNEI. Unmatched junction bases numbered 10, after V lost 7 bases and J lost 5 bases. CDR3 bases: TGTGCCAGCACTTTTACCGGGACAGAGTATGGCTACACCTTC. This sequence encodes CASTFTGTEYGYTF.

This clonotype was seen at least ten times. The genes are TRBV30 and TRBJ1-1; a weak D match, TRBD1 (5 bases). Trimming pared 2 bases from V and 1 base from J, leaving 5 bases between. There are 12 residues in the CDR3. Germline lookup yields CDR1 GTSNPN and CDR2 SVGIG (reference sequence). The CDR3 DNA follows: TGTGCCTGGAGTCAGGGGAACACTGAAGCTTTCTTT. Residues: CAWSQGNTEAFF.

This clonotype was counted at least ten times. This chain links TRBV24-1 with TRBJ2-7; 8 nucleotides line up with TRBD2. CDR1 and CDR2 (germline): KGHDR, SFDVKD. V dropped 7 bases and J dropped 3; count of bases not matched to a gene: 16. The CDR3 sequence is 17 residues long. The CDR3 loop is CATSQKSIGRAIYEQYF. In DNA form, the CDR3 reads TGTGCCACCAGCCAAAAGTCTATCGGGAGGGCCATCTACGAGCAGTACTTC.

This clonotype came up many times. The chain joins TRBV3-1 to TRBJ2-1; D not certain. V shed 2 bases and J shed 0 bases, with 14 bases lying between them. Germline V lookup: CDR1 LGHDT, CDR2 YNNKEL (reference sequence). The CDR3 runs 17 residues. This CDR3 reads CASSQRPGLSSYNEQFF. CDR3 coding DNA: TGTGCCAGCAGCCAACGCCCTGGCCTCAGCTCCTACAATGAGCAGTTCTTC.

With respect to this clonotype: Since a much larger clone is just one base distant, this may be a read error. The J gene is TRBJ2-5, the V gene TRBV11-2; a weak D match, TRBD2 (6 bases). This CDR3 has 14 residues. The germline V gene encodes CDR1 SGHAT and CDR2 FQNNGV. This CDR3 reads CAGSFGRGQETQYF. CDR3 nucleotides: TGTGCCGGCAGCTTCGGGCGGGGCCAAGAGACCCAGTACTTC.

This clonotype was picked up a small number of times. The rearrangement uses TRBV15 and TRBJ2-7; D gene ambiguous. V was clipped by 9 bases and J by 2 bases, with 17 bases between them. CDR1 and CDR2 (germline): LNHNV, YYDKDF (reference sequence). This CDR3 spans 14 amino acids. CDR3 DNA sequence: TGTGCCACTACGCGTGAGGCAGGAACCTACGAGCAGTACTTC. Amino acids: CATTREAGTYEQYF.

The chain is built from TRBV7-9 and TRBJ1-4, with unresolved D. V lost 5 bases and J lost 8, with 15 bases in between. The CDR3 runs 14 residues. Germline CDR1 and CDR2: SEHNR and FQNEAQ (reference sequence). The CDR3 DNA reads TGTGCCAGCAGCCACCCCCCAGGCCAGGAAAAACTGTTTTTT. Amino acids: CASSHPPGQEKLFF.

This clonotype was picked up a small number of times. The V gene is TRBV7-3, the J gene TRBJ2-7, with 7 bases matching TRBD1. J lost 6 bases, V lost 1 base, and 3 bases had no gene match. The CDR3 runs to 13 residues. Germline CDR1 is SGHTA and CDR2 is FQGTGA. CDR3 residues: CASSLRQGGEQYF. The CDR3 bases are TGTGCCAGCAGCTTAAGACAGGGCGGCGAGCAGTACTTC.

As to this clonotype: A much larger clone is a single base away; this may be a read error. The chain employs TRBV6-5 and TRBJ1-5, with a tentative D call TRBD1 (5 bases). V lost 5 bases and J lost 0, with 11 bases in between. CDR3 length: 15 residues. Germline V gene lookup returns CDR1 MNHEY and CDR2 SVGAGI. CDR3 nucleotides: TGTGCCAGCAGTAACGGGGGGGATAGCAATCAGCCCCAGCATTTT. Protein product: CASSNGGDSNQPQHF.

At least ten counts were recorded for this clonotype. The chain couples TRBV6-4 to TRBJ1-1; D not resolved. The CDR3 has 13 residues. From germline, CDR1 is MRHNA and CDR2 SNTAGT. Trimming stripped 3 bases from V and 1 base from J, with 6 bases between. CDR3 residues: CASSEVENTEAFF. The CDR3 DNA is TGTGCCAGCAGTGAAGTCGAGAACACTGAAGCTTTCTTT.

This chain joins TRBV9 and TRBJ1-2, with 7 bases aligning to TRBD1. The germline V gene has CDR1 SGDLS and CDR2 YYNGEE. This CDR3 contains 15 residues. J gave up 2 bases and V 4 bases, and 8 bases lay outside the gene matches. Here the CDR3 reads CASSPRGQPNYGYTF. In nucleotides, the CDR3 is TGTGCCAGCAGCCCCCGGGGACAGCCGAACTATGGCTACACCTTC.

A remark on this clonotype: A much larger clone is a single base away; this may be a read error. The V and J genes are TRBV6-1 and TRBJ2-7; no definite D call. Germline CDR1 is MNHNS and CDR2 is SASEGT. V lost 11 bases, J lost 0 bases, and 14 bases lay in between. The length of the CDR3 is 13 residues. In nucleotides, the CDR3 is TGTGCCTCCAAGGCGTCGAGCTCCTACGAGCAGTACTTC. It translates to CASKASSSYEQYF.

V is TRBV9 and J is TRBJ2-7; TRBD2 is a possible D gene (6 bases). CDR3 length: 13 residues. Trimming pared 3 bases from V and 7 bases from J, leaving 14 bases between. Germline V CDR1 and CDR2: SGDLS, YYNGEE. Here the CDR3 DNA reads TGTGCCAGCAGCGGCACCCCCGGGGGAGAGCAGTACTTC. Protein product: CASSGTPGGEQYF.

The CDR3, as DNA: TGTGCCAGTATTCCGGCAAACCCTGGACATGAGCAGTTCTTC. Translated: CASIPANPGHEQFF. V gene TRBV19 combines with J gene TRBJ2-1, with unresolved D. The germline CDR1 and CDR2 sequences are LNHDA and SQIVND (reference sequence). V lost 7 bases and J lost 8, with 18 bases in between. The CDR3 has 14 residues.